A single sample is the source of the 18 T cell receptor beta chains below, sequenced in a study of cytomegalovirus exposure and HLA in healthy donors. The PCR employed 60 Vbeta primers together with 13 Jbeta primers. Produced via immunoSEQ multiplex PCR; TCRdb's table is partial and in-frame only. This sample has fewer than 200,000 clones, with 65% to 75% found just once. What was sequenced was PBMCs. The source of these receptors is a human donor in good health.

As to this clone: This may be a read error, as it is one base from a much larger clone. The chain employs TRBV27 and TRBJ2-3; 13 nucleotides agree with TRBD2. From germline, CDR1 is MNHEY and CDR2 SMNVEV (reference sequence). The ends lost 6 bases at V and 1 base at J; junction bases unmatched: 1. CDR3 length: 15 residues. The CDR3 DNA reads TGTGCCAGCAGCGGACTAGCGGGGGGCACAGATACGCAGTATTTT. This translates into CASSGLAGGTDTQYF.

J is TRBJ2-7 and V is TRBV15; 9 bases are shared with TRBD1. Germline values: CDR1 LNHNV, CDR2 YYDKDF (reference sequence). The CDR3 consists of 15 residues. The J segment lost 7 bases and the V segment lost 5 bases, leaving 12 bases of the junction unmatched. The CDR3 protein is CATSDRDRVMREQYF. The CDR3 coding sequence is TGTGCCACCAGCGACCGGGACAGGGTGATGCGAGAGCAGTACTTC. The variable domain in full, completed from reference TRBV15 and TRBJ2-7, reads DAMVIQNPRYQVTQFGKPVTLSCSQTLNHNVMYWYQQKSSQAPKLLFHYYDKDFNNEADTPDNFQSRRPNTSFCFLDIRSPGLGDTAMYLCATSDRDRVMREQYFGPGTRLTVT.

The chain links TRBV5-5 to TRBJ2-2; 9 bases line up with TRBD1. This CDR3 is 16 amino acids long. Germline lookup yields CDR1 SGHKS and CDR2 YYEKEE (reference sequence). V lost 6 bases and J lost 4; bases outside the gene matches: 10. The CDR3 bases are TGTGCCAGCACCGAGCACAGGGGGCACATCACCGGGGAGCTGTTTTTT. This encodes CASTEHRGHITGELFF.

A few counts support this clone. This chain joins TRBV5-1 and TRBJ2-7; D is unclear. V was clipped by 4 bases and J by 0 bases, with 5 bases between them. The germline gives CDR1 SGHRS, CDR2 YFSETQ. This CDR3 comprises 12 residues. The CDR3 sequence: CASSPDSYEQYF. Here the CDR3 DNA reads TGCGCCAGCAGCCCAGACTCCTACGAGCAGTACTTC.

The gene calls are TRBV6-5 and TRBJ1-2, with D hard to call. This CDR3 contains 16 residues. Germline V gene sequence: CDR1 MNHEY, CDR2 SVGAGI. V was cut by 2 bases and J by 4 bases, with 17 bases left in between. CDR3 DNA: TGTGCCAGCAGTTACGCTGGAGGCGTCTCGGGCTATGGCTACACCTTC. Translated, it gives CASSYAGGVSGYGYTF.

There are a few counts of this clone. The chain recombines TRBV6-6 with TRBJ1-6; D not certain. Per germline, CDR1 MNHNY and CDR2 SVGAGI (reference sequence). Trimming removed 0 bases at V and 7 bases at J, with 10 bases between. This CDR3 is 15 amino acids long. The CDR3 loop reads CASSYSIAGNSPLHF. The CDR3 DNA is TGTGCCAGCAGTTACTCGATCGCGGGGAATTCACCCCTCCACTTT.

This chain links TRBV19 with TRBJ1-2; 8 bases agree with TRBD1. J gave up 4 bases and V 4 bases, and 11 bases lay outside the gene matches. The CDR3 extends over 16 amino acids. CDR1 is LNHDA and CDR2 is SQIVND in the germline V gene (reference sequence). The CDR3 reads CASSRRQGLRSYGYTF. The CDR3 bases are TGTGCCAGTAGTAGGAGACAGGGGTTAAGGAGCTATGGCTACACCTTC.

The chain couples TRBV30 to TRBJ2-1; possibly TRBD2 for D (5 bases). V lost 4 bases and J lost 1, with 8 bases in between. The CDR3 totals 13 residues. CDR1 is GTSNPN and CDR2 is SVGIG in the germline V gene (reference sequence). The CDR3 DNA sequence: TGTGCCTGGACTAGCCCTTCCTACAATGAGCAGTTCTTC. This encodes CAWTSPSYNEQFF.

The chain is built from TRBV29-1 and TRBJ1-2, with D possibly matching TRBD1 (5 bases). CDR1 and CDR2 from the germline V gene are SQVTM and ANQGSEA. The CDR3 covers 12 residues. Trimming pared 7 bases from V and 8 bases from J, leaving 17 bases between. The CDR3 DNA reads TGCAGCGCCCGGGACGGAGGGGCCGGCTACACCTTC. Translation: CSARDGGAGYTF.

The genes are TRBV21-1 and TRBJ1-5; the listed D gene, TRBD1, was not tested against the DNA. TRBV21-1 has pseudogene status. This CDR3 comprises 17 residues. For the CDR3, the DNA is TGTGCCAGCAGCAATCGGACAGGGCGGGGATCCGTACAGCCCCAGCATTTT. Amino acids: CASSNRTGRGSVQPQHF.

This chain joins TRBV5-1 and TRBJ1-6; perhaps TRBD1 as D (6 bases). CDR1 is SGHRS and CDR2 is YFSETQ in the germline V gene. This CDR3 contains 17 residues. V was clipped by 0 bases and J by 10 bases, with 20 bases between them. CDR3 bases: TGCGCCAGCAGCTTGGTGGGGGCTGATACAGGGCTCTCACCCCTCCACTTT. Protein: CASSLVGADTGLSPLHF. Full variable domain (remainder filled in from reference TRBV5-1 and TRBJ1-6): KAGVTQTPRYLIKTRGQQVTLSCSPISGHRSVSWYQQTPGQGLQFLFEYFSETQRNKGNFPGRFSGRQFSNSRSEMNVSTLELGDSALYLCASSLVGADTGLSPLHFGNGTRLTVT.

This chain uses TRBV5-1 with TRBJ2-7, with 7 bases identical to TRBD2. This CDR3 has 14 residues. V was pared by 4 bases and J by 6 bases, with 10 bases of the junction left unmatched. Germline V CDR1 and CDR2: SGHRS, YFSETQ. Here the CDR3 reads CASSETGTKREQYF. The CDR3 DNA follows: TGCGCCAGCAGCGAAACCGGGACTAAGCGCGAGCAGTACTTC.

This sequence joins TRBV6-6 and TRBJ2-5; TRBD2 agrees at 7 bases. Germline V lookup: CDR1 MNHNY, CDR2 SVGAGI (reference sequence). V shed 9 bases and J 3 bases; nucleotides not matched to a gene: 16. The CDR3 runs 16 residues. CDR3 nucleotide sequence: TGTGCCAGTCAGAGAGATGGCGGGAGATCGAAAGAGACCCAGTACTTC. Translation: CASQRDGGRSKETQYF.

The V call is TRBV2, the J call TRBJ2-1, with D hard to call. V gave up 4 bases and J gave up 5 bases, with 12 bases separating them. The CDR3 is made up of 14 amino acids. Germline V gene data show CDR1 as SNHLY and CDR2 as FYNNEI. CDR3 loop: CASSVVLGNNEQFF. In DNA, the CDR3 is TGTGCCAGCAGTGTGGTACTTGGTAACAATGAGCAGTTCTTC.

The CDR3 sequence is CASSLSGLGAGTQYF. The CDR3 nucleotides are TGTGCCAGCAGCTTATCAGGACTCGGAGCGGGAACGCAGTATTTT. The chain couples TRBV11-2 to TRBJ2-3; 7 nucleotides align to TRBD2. Germline V gene lookup returns CDR1 SGHAT and CDR2 FQNNGV. Losses at the gene ends were 2 bases for V and 9 bases for J; bases not matched to a gene: 11. The CDR3 consists of 15 residues. The whole variable domain, filled in from reference TRBV11-2 and TRBJ2-3, reads EAGVAQSPRYKIIEKRQSVAFWCNPISGHATLYWYQQILGQGPKLLIQFQNNGVVDDSQLPKDRFSAERLKGVDSTLKIQPAKLEDSAVYLCASSLSGLGAGTQYFGPGTRLTVL.

The chain carries TRBV14 and TRBJ1-1; D not certain. This CDR3 comprises 15 residues. Germline lookup yields CDR1 SGHDN and CDR2 FVKESK. Between the trimmed V and J ends, which lost 1 base and 2 bases, there was a span of 11 bases. The CDR3 protein is CASSQGEATNTEAFF. CDR3 DNA sequence: TGTGCCAGCAGCCAAGGGGAGGCCACAAACACTGAAGCTTTCTTT.

This chain connects TRBV6-5 to TRBJ1-2, with 9 bases fitting TRBD1. The CDR3 totals 14 residues. CDR1 and CDR2 (germline): MNHEY, SVGAGI. The V segment lost 4 bases and the J segment 6 bases; nucleotides outside the gene matches: 6. The CDR3 sequence is CASSSTGTGNGYTF. DNA of the CDR3: TGTGCCAGCAGTTCAACCGGGACAGGGAATGGCTACACCTTC.

The rearrangement links TRBV27 to TRBJ2-5; a possible D gene is TRBD2 (6 bases). The J call could be wrong; TRBJ2-7 is a better fit for the DNA end. CDR1 and CDR2 from the germline V gene are MNHEY and SMNVEV (reference sequence). The CDR3 totals 14 residues. The CDR3 DNA sequence: TGTGCCAGCAGTTTATACGGCGGGGCCTACGAGCAGTACTTC. Translating gives CASSLYGGAYEQYF.